The 28 T cell receptor beta chains in this list originate from one sample, sequenced in a study of T cells expressing NK-cell markers. One entry per CDR3 protein, without DNA, is what TCRdb gives after re-calling the 5' RACE reads. This sample lists 25,000 to 35,000 distinct CDR3 sequences; its ten largest clones have 50% to 75%. Material: blood T cells: a sorted CD56 or NKG2C T cell subset, CD4+ or CD8+ T cells, or bulk PBMC T cells (not recorded which). The receptors derive from a woman aged 18 to 75 in good health.

This chain joins TRBV5-1 and TRBJ2-1; without DNA, the TCRdb call of TRBD2 cannot be checked. Germline assignment: CDR1 SGHRS and CDR2 YFSETQ. This CDR3 region has 17 residues. CDR3 residues: CASSLDVYSGSRNEQFF.

The chain is built from TRBV12-3 or TRBV12-4 and TRBJ2-2. This CDR3 comprises 12 residues. CDR3 residues: CASTSAGRELFF.

The chain is built from TRBV28 and TRBJ2-5; TCRdb gives TRBD1 as the D gene, but with no DNA this cannot be confirmed. This CDR3 is 15 amino acids long. Germline lookup yields CDR1 MDHEN and CDR2 SYDVKM. The CDR3 reads CASSQYGTAQETQYF.

V is TRBV11-3 and J is TRBJ1-1. CDR1 and CDR2 (germline): SGHNT, YENEEA. CDR3 length: 17 residues. CDR3 sequence reads: CASSPGQVGHTNTEAFF.

The gene calls are TRBV7-9 and TRBJ2-1. Germline V gives CDR1 SEHNR, CDR2 FQNEAQ (reference sequence). The CDR3 is made up of 14 amino acids. CDR3 residues: CASSLAPMGNEQFF.

V is TRBV4-1 and J is TRBJ2-3; TCRdb outputs TRBD2, but without DNA this stays unchecked. This CDR3 has 19 residues. CDR1 and CDR2 (germline): MGHRA, YSYEKL. The CDR3: CASSLRGSSGSSIADTQYF.

V gene TRBV12-3 or TRBV12-4 combines with J gene TRBJ2-3; the D call from TCRdb, TRBD2, cannot be confirmed without DNA. The CDR3 has 16 amino acids. The CDR3 sequence: CASNPTSGRMFDTQYF.

This rearrangement joins TRBV5-5 to TRBJ2-7. The CDR3 loop spans 11 amino acids. Germline V gene data show CDR1 as SGHKS and CDR2 as YYEKEE (reference sequence). The CDR3 region is CASSSNYEQYF.

The chain couples TRBV7-9 to TRBJ2-1; TCRdb reports TRBD1, a call that lacks DNA to check it against. The CDR3 has 17 amino acids. Germline CDR1 SEHNR, CDR2 FQNEAQ (reference sequence). CDR3 sequence reads: CASSSIRDRESYNEQFF.

This chain uses TRBV19 with TRBJ1-4. Germline values: CDR1 LNHDA, CDR2 SQIVND (reference sequence). CDR3 size: 15 residues. CDR3 amino acids: CASSFQFTTNEKLFF.

The V call is TRBV5-1, the J call TRBJ2-7; checking the TCRdb D call of TRBD1 is not possible without DNA. The germline V gene encodes CDR1 SGHRS and CDR2 YFSETQ. CDR3 length equals 13 residues. This chain's CDR3 is CASSFTGQYEQYF. Combining the CDR3 with reference TRBV5-1 and TRBJ2-7 gives the whole variable domain KAGVTQTPRYLIKTRGQQVTLSCSPISGHRSVSWYQQTPGQGLQFLFEYFSETQRNKGNFPGRFSGRQFSNSRSEMNVSTLELGDSALYLCASSFTGQYEQYFGPGTRLTVT.

This chain joins TRBV13 and TRBJ2-1; TCRdb selects TRBD1, and the lack of DNA leaves this call unchecked. The germline gives CDR1 PRHDT, CDR2 FYEKMQ (reference sequence). The CDR3 loop spans 15 amino acids. The chain's CDR3 is CASSPQGPGVREQFF. Using reference TRBV13 and TRBJ2-1 for the parts outside the CDR3, the full variable domain is AAGVIQSPRHLIKEKRETATLKCYPIPRHDTVYWYQQGPGQDPQFLISFYEKMQSDKGSIPDRFSAQQFSDYHSELNMSSLELGDSALYFCASSPQGPGVREQFFGPGTRLTVL.

The genes are TRBV5-1 and TRBJ2-5; TCRdb indicates TRBD1, and absent DNA this call remains unverified. Germline V CDR1 and CDR2: SGHRS, YFSETQ. This CDR3 spans 15 amino acids. The CDR3 reads CASSRWRGTQETQYF.

V usage is TRBV5-1 and J usage is TRBJ1-5. The CDR3 is 12 amino acids. Germline CDR1 is SGHRS and CDR2 is YFSETQ. This chain's CDR3 is CASSWTHRPQHF.

This chain links TRBV20-1 with TRBJ2-5; TCRdb lists TRBD2, though no DNA is available to test this call. There are 15 residues in the CDR3. From germline, CDR1 is DFQATT and CDR2 SNEGSKA (reference sequence). This CDR3 reads CSADPTSGRAETQYF.

V gene TRBV28 combines with J gene TRBJ1-2; TCRdb calls TRBD1, which cannot be checked without DNA. Germline V gives CDR1 MDHEN, CDR2 SYDVKM. The CDR3 consists of 15 residues. This CDR3 reads CASSPPGQGVGGYTF.

The chain links TRBV9 to TRBJ2-2; TCRdb's D call of TRBD1 is untestable without DNA. Per the germline V gene, CDR1 is SGDLS and CDR2 is YYNGEE. This CDR3 has 16 residues. CDR3 amino acids: CASSAWGKPNTGELFF.

The chain employs TRBV27 and TRBJ2-1; there is no DNA to check the TCRdb D call of TRBD1. CDR1 and CDR2 (germline): MNHEY, SMNVEV (reference sequence). The length of the CDR3 is 15 residues. CDR3 loop: CASSFTPGADNEQFF.

The V call is TRBV11-1, the J call TRBJ2-3; TCRdb proposes TRBD2, but this gene call is untestable without DNA. Germline-derived CDR1 and CDR2 are SGHAT and FQDESV (reference sequence). The CDR3 has 19 amino acids. The CDR3: CASSPRPPLAGGGTDTQYF.

The rearrangement joins TRBV6-5 to TRBJ1-2; TCRdb outputs TRBD1, but without DNA this stays unchecked. The CDR3 sequence is 14 residues long. From germline, CDR1 is MNHEY and CDR2 SVGAGI. CDR3 region: CASSNYGKDYGYTF.

This clonotype counts as medium-sized by frequency. The rearrangement uses TRBV12-3 or TRBV12-4 and TRBJ1-5. This CDR3 spans 13 amino acids. The chain's CDR3 is CASSFGRSQPQHF.

This chain connects TRBV20-1 to TRBJ2-7; no DNA is available, so the TRBD1 call from TCRdb remains unchecked. Germline V gives CDR1 DFQATT, CDR2 SNEGSKA (reference sequence). The CDR3 consists of 15 residues. CDR3 sequence reads: CSARDQKDRVWEQYF.

V usage is TRBV12-3 or TRBV12-4 and J usage is TRBJ2-5; absent DNA, TCRdb's TRBD2 call cannot be checked. CDR3 size: 14 residues. CDR3 protein: CASSRLEGTETQYF.

The rearrangement uses TRBV6-4 and TRBJ2-1. The CDR3 covers 15 residues. CDR1 is MRHNA, CDR2 SNTAGT, per germline. The CDR3 sequence is CASSRTVSSYNEQFF.

J is TRBJ2-5 and V is TRBV4-1; the TCRdb call, TRBD2, lacks DNA for checking. The germline CDR1 and CDR2 sequences are MGHRA and YSYEKL. The CDR3 is 13 residues long. CDR3 loop: CASSQVEEETQYF.

The V and J genes are TRBV7-9 and TRBJ1-1; TCRdb proposes TRBD1, but this gene call is untestable without DNA. The CDR3 consists of 14 residues. Germline lookup yields CDR1 SEHNR and CDR2 FQNEAQ (reference sequence). The CDR3 sequence is CASSFYPLGTEAFF. Full variable domain (missing parts from reference TRBV7-9 and TRBJ1-1): DTGVSQNPRHKITKRGQNVTFRCDPISEHNRLYWYRQTLGQGPEFLTYFQNEAQLEKSRLLSDRFSAERPKGSFSTLEIQRTEQGDSAMYLCASSFYPLGTEAFFGQGTRLTVV.

The chain employs TRBV28 and TRBJ2-5; TCRdb picks TRBD2, but there is no DNA to check that call. The V gene's germline CDR1 is MDHEN and CDR2 SYDVKM. The CDR3 contains 17 residues. CDR3 protein: CASSLWVAGGDKETQYF.

V is TRBV19 and J is TRBJ2-7; TCRdb calls TRBD2, which cannot be checked without DNA. The CDR3 has 11 residues. Germline V CDR1 and CDR2: LNHDA, SQIVND (reference sequence). CDR3 residues: CATSPGREQYF.